This TCR beta chain was obtained from a study of blood T cells in healthy people across ages. Sample-barcoded 5' priming and a J-beta primer mix drove a second PCR of about 6 to 12 cycles. TCRdb ran MiXCR on the 5' RACE reads and lists one entry per CDR3 protein. This table has more than 450,000 distinct CDR3 sequences, about 27% appearing once. A minimum of 6 million PBMCs was isolated per sample. CDR1 is SGDLS and CDR2 is YYNGEE in the germline V gene. J was trimmed by 6 bases and V by 0 bases; bases with no gene match: 2. The CDR3 is 15 residues long. Another study also made use of these data, one on T cells of mothers and their children. That source adds: Extraction yielded RNA that went, in full, into cDNA synthesis at around 1.5 ug per 15 ul.

This chain connects TRBV9 to TRBJ1-4; 10 bases are a match to TRBD1. The material sequenced was blood. The receptor comes from a boy aged 2-15 years in good health. CDR3 protein: CASSVAGTGDEKLFF. CDR3 DNA: TGTGCCAGCAGCGTAGCGGGGACAGGGGATGAAAAACTGTTTTTT.